The present TCR beta chain was sequenced within a study of T cell responses to AZD1222 COVID-19 vaccine. For the study at large: Doses given second, at about 4 or about 12 weeks, were pooled.

Points from the study as a whole: Vaccine-associated CD4 TCRs ranged over spike, dominating at 160-218 and 743-854. In a largely white British group with more females than males, clonal diversity was possibly underestimated.

V shed 8 bases, J shed 6 bases, and the junction held 10 bases outside the gene matches. This CDR3 spans 15 amino acids. Germline V gene sequence: CDR1 GTSNPN, CDR2 SVGIG (reference sequence). Sequenced by immunoSEQ multiplex PCR; TCRdb stores in-frame clones only, minus some. The data hold 150,000 or so clones, with about 93% observed a single time. Points on this clone: Its antigen is currently unknown.

This sample comprised peripheral blood, obtained on day 0 of AZD1222 vaccination. The sequence was obtained from an adult in good health. The chain couples TRBV30 to TRBJ2-1, with 13 bases that match TRBD2. The CDR3 nucleotides are TGTGCCCGGGATTCCGGGACTAGCGGGGTCAATGAGCAGTTCTTC. Amino acids: CARDSGTSGVNEQFF.